Sequencing of this T cell receptor beta chain was carried out in a study of cytomegalovirus exposure and HLA in healthy donors. The CDR3 length is 15 residues. V gave up 5 bases and J gave up 5 bases; unmatched junction bases: 3. Germline values: CDR1 SNHLY, CDR2 FYNNEI. The PCR made use of 60 Vbeta and 13 Jbeta primers. Sequencing was performed with immunoSEQ multiplex PCR; in TCRdb, only in-frame clones are kept and a portion is missing. The sample holds tens of thousands of clones. The chain recombines TRBV2 with TRBJ2-2; 12 bases match TRBD2. Specimen: PBMCs. The receptor was isolated from a woman in her forties or fifties in good health and CMV-seropositive. CDR3 nucleotide sequence: TGTGCCAGCAGTACGACTAGCGGGAGAACCGGGGAGCTGTTTTTT. It specifies CASSTTSGRTGELFF.